One and the same sample provided the 5 T cell receptor beta chains below, sequenced in a study of response to subunit inactivated influenza vaccine. TCRdb passed the RT-PCR reads through MiXCR, listing each CDR3 protein once. The repertoire holds some 850,000 distinct CDR3 sequences, with approximately 17% as singletons. The specimen comprised PBMCs from blood, sampled around 5 days after vaccination. The receptors were gathered from a man aged 45-65 years who received an inactivated influenza vaccine.

The rearrangement joins TRBV6-2 or TRBV6-3 to TRBJ2-7, with 7 positions matching TRBD2. This CDR3 spans 13 amino acids. CDR1 is MNHEY, CDR2 SVGEGT, per germline. Germline trimming cut 3 bases from V and 7 bases from J; bases unmatched to any gene: 6. Here the CDR3 reads CASSYERGMEQYF. Written as DNA, the CDR3 is TGTGCCAGCAGTTATGAGCGGGGAATGGAGCAGTACTTC.

This chain connects TRBV7-9 to TRBJ2-7, with D tentatively TRBD2 (6 bases). CDR1 is SEHNR, CDR2 FQNEAQ, per germline (reference sequence). V was cut by 1 base and J by 2 bases, with 12 bases left in between. The CDR3 totals 15 residues. DNA of the CDR3: TGTGCCAGCAGCTTAGGTGGGGGACTCCCCTACGAGCAGTACTTC. Translated, it gives CASSLGGGLPYEQYF.

This clonotype was counted only a few times. This rearrangement joins TRBV30 to TRBJ2-3; D possibly corresponds to TRBD2 (6 bases). Germline CDR1 reads GTSNPN; CDR2 reads SVGIG (reference sequence). The CDR3 runs 14 residues. The V end was cut by 0 bases, the J end by 3 bases, with 10 bases between. CDR3 sequence: CAWSVRRGTDTQYF. The CDR3 region has the DNA TGTGCCTGGAGTGTGAGGAGGGGAACAGATACGCAGTATTTT. The variable domain in full, completed from reference TRBV30 and TRBJ2-3, reads SQTIHQWPATLVQPVGSPLSLECTVEGTSNPNLYWYRQAAGRGLQLLFYSVGIGQISSEVPQNLSASRPQDRQFILSSKKLLLSDSGFYLCAWSVRRGTDTQYFGPGTRLTVL.

Many counts were recorded for this clonotype. This rearrangement joins TRBV12-3 or TRBV12-4 to TRBJ2-1, with D uncertain. V was cut by 2 bases and J by 4 bases, with 3 bases left in between. There are 12 residues in the CDR3. The CDR3 loop is CASSLFYNEQFF. For the CDR3, the DNA is TGTGCCAGCAGTTTATTTTACAATGAGCAGTTCTTC.

The rearrangement links TRBV28 to TRBJ2-3, with 7 bases fitting TRBD2. Germline assignment: CDR1 MDHEN and CDR2 SYDVKM. The ends lost 6 bases at V and 6 bases at J; junction bases unmatched: 18. CDR3 length equals 17 residues. CDR3 coding DNA: TGTGCCAGCAGCCTAATGAGTGGGGCGGGGGTGCTGGATACGCAGTATTTT. Encoded protein: CASSLMSGAGVLDTQYF.